A selection of T cell receptor beta chains follows, all from one sample in a study of CD8+ T cells in alopecia areata. The data were produced by immunoSEQ multiplex PCR, yet TCRdb's version contains in-frame clones alone and is incomplete. The repertoire holds roughly 59,000 clones, with approximately 43% as singletons. This material consisted of CD8+ T cells sorted from blood, taken at week 0. All receptors derive from a human donor with alopecia areata. Both conserved end residues are part of each CDR3. Each record gives: J gene, V gene, clone size, D gene, CDR3 protein, CDR3 DNA. A D gene is named only where the DNA matches it firmly. Size is stated for part of the rows, as once, few or many counts, or as a class when the clone is expanded.

TRBJ2-7,TRBV2,many,TRBD2,CASSETSGRHYEQYF,TGTGCCAGCAGCGAGACTAGCGGCCGGCACTACGAGCAGTACTTC
TRBJ2-2,TRBV29-1,few,TRBD2,CSVLKTSGNTGELFF,TGCAGCGTCCTAAAGACTAGCGGGAACACCGGGGAGCTGTTTTTT
TRBJ2-7,TRBV4-3,-,TRBD1,CASSPRTGSSYEQYF,TGCGCCAGCAGCCCTCGGACAGGGAGCTCCTACGAGCAGTACTTC
TRBJ2-1,TRBV25-1,-,-,CATGPAGIEQFF,TGTGCCACGGGACCCGCCGGGATTGAGCAGTTCTTC
TRBJ2-1,TRBV27,once,TRBD2,CASSLEGAGGDEQFF,TGTGCCAGCAGTCTAGAAGGGGCGGGAGGAGATGAGCAGTTCTTC
TRBJ1-5,TRBV5-6,-,-,CASSLGRGHQPQHF,TGTGCCAGCAGCTTGGGCAGGGGCCATCAGCCCCAGCATTTT
TRBJ2-1,TRBV19,few,-,CASSIAGTNNEQFF,TGTGCCAGTAGTATAGCCGGGACAAACAATGAGCAGTTCTTC
TRBJ2-7,TRBV29-1,few,TRBD2,CSVIAGRSYEQYF,TGCAGCGTCATAGCGGGACGCTCCTACGAGCAGTACTTC
TRBJ1-5,TRBV6-6,few,TRBD1,CASSFGQGDQPQHF,TGTGCCAGCAGCTTCGGACAGGGGGATCAGCCCCAGCATTTT
TRBJ2-2,TRBV4-1,-,-,CASSPVVGTGELFF,TGCGCCAGCAGCCCCGTAGTGGGCACCGGGGAGCTGTTTTTT
TRBJ2-5,TRBV15,-,-,CATSAGRSGQETQYF,TGTGCCACCAGCGCCGGTAGGAGCGGGCAAGAGACCCAGTACTTC
TRBJ2-1,TRBV5-5,-,TRBD1,CASSVTGSLYNEQFF,TGTGCCAGCAGCGTGACAGGGTCGCTCTACAATGAGCAGTTCTTC
TRBJ2-3,TRBV6-1,-,TRBD2,CASSQGTSADTQYF,TGTGCCAGCAGTCAAGGGACTAGCGCTGATACGCAGTATTTT
TRBJ2-7,TRBV25-1,few,-,CASSEGYEQYF,TGTGCCAGCAGTGAGGGTTACGAGCAGTACTTC
TRBJ2-7,TRBV7-8,-,-,CASSLDRAYEQYF,TGTGCCAGCAGCTTAGACCGAGCCTACGAGCAGTACTTC
TRBJ2-1,TRBV27,-,-,CASSFSASSYNEQFF,TGTGCCAGCAGTTTCAGCGCCAGCTCCTACAATGAGCAGTTCTTC
TRBJ2-1,TRBV5-1,-,-,CASSTRPNEQFF,TGCGCCAGCAGCACCCGTCCGAATGAGCAGTTCTTC
TRBJ1-1,TRBV7-9,-,-,CASSSGVNTEAFF,TGTGCCAGCAGCTCCGGGGTGAACACTGAAGCTTTCTTT
TRBJ1-2,TRBV29-1,once,-,CSGIVESGYTF,TGCAGCGGGATCGTCGAAAGCGGCTACACCTTC
TRBJ2-5,TRBV7-9,-,TRBD1,CASSPDRVNSETQYF,TGTGCCAGCAGCCCGGACAGGGTGAACAGCGAGACCCAGTACTTC
TRBJ2-5,TRBV29-1,-,-,CSVDGVGETQYF,TGCAGCGTTGATGGAGTCGGGGAGACCCAGTACTTC
TRBJ2-7,TRBV30,-,-,CAWSVMQNYEQYF,TGTGCCTGGAGTGTAATGCAGAACTACGAGCAGTACTTC
TRBJ2-7,TRBV5-1,-,-,CASSLTSYSYEQYF,TGCGCCAGCAGCTTGACTAGCTACTCCTACGAGCAGTACTTC
TRBJ2-7,TRBV29-1,-,-,CSVVSDGSSYEQYF,TGCAGCGTCGTGAGTGACGGGAGCTCCTACGAGCAGTACTTC
TRBJ2-1,TRBV9,-,-,CASRPAGGWYNEQFF,TGTGCCAGCAGGCCCGCCGGGGGATGGTACAATGAGCAGTTCTTC
TRBJ2-7,TRBV27,few,-,CASSLRRGSYEQYF,TGTGCCAGCAGTTTACGACGGGGTTCCTACGAGCAGTACTTC
TRBJ1-1,TRBV19,few,-,CASSATGSNTEAFF,TGTGCCAGTAGTGCCACGGGATCTAACACTGAAGCTTTCTTT
TRBJ2-5,TRBV30,once,TRBD2,CAWRTGTTEGETQYF,TGTGCCTGGAGGACCGGGACTACCGAAGGGGAGACCCAGTACTTC
TRBJ1-5,TRBV6-5,-,-,CASSYKVAEQPQHF,TGTGCCAGCAGTTACAAAGTGGCAGAACAGCCCCAGCATTTT
TRBJ2-1,TRBV29-1,-,TRBD1,CSVRTGPEQFF,TGCAGCGTGAGGACAGGGCCCGAGCAGTTCTTC
TRBJ2-4,TRBV30,-,-,CAWSDQENIQYF,TGTGCCTGGAGTGACCAGGAAAACATTCAGTACTTC
TRBJ2-3,TRBV6-1,-,-,CASSLASGLDTQYF,TGTGCCAGCAGCTTAGCCAGCGGGCTTGATACGCAGTATTTT
TRBJ2-7,TRBV18,-,-,CASSPADHYEQYF,TGTGCCAGCTCACCAGCCGACCACTACGAGCAGTACTTC
TRBJ2-3,TRBV30,-,-,CARSVTSTDTQYF,TGTGCCCGTAGCGTCACTAGCACAGATACGCAGTATTTT
TRBJ1-2,TRBV27,-,-,CASSWGVNYGYTF,TGTGCCAGCAGTTGGGGGGTTAACTATGGCTACACCTTC
TRBJ2-7,TRBV7-9,-,TRBD2,CASSLPRGIAGEARYEQYF,TGTGCCAGCAGCTTACCACGGGGAATAGCGGGAGAGGCACGGTACGAGCAGTACTTC
TRBJ2-7,TRBV27,few,TRBD2,CASSLASGSVHEQYF,TGTGCCAGCAGTTTAGCCAGCGGGAGTGTTCACGAGCAGTACTTC
TRBJ1-1,TRBV29-1,-,-,CSVHSGTEAFF,TGCAGCGTTCATTCAGGAACTGAAGCTTTCTTT
TRBJ2-7,TRBV28,-,-,CASSLFPGPSYEQYF,TGTGCCAGCAGTTTATTTCCGGGGCCCTCCTACGAGCAGTACTTC
TRBJ1-2,TRBV7-9,-,-,CASSLGRLEGYTF,TGTGCCAGCAGCTTAGGGCGCTTGGAGGGCTACACCTTC
TRBJ2-1,TRBV7-9,many,-,CASSSPVADNEQFF,TGTGCCAGCAGCTCCCCGGTTGCGGACAATGAGCAGTTCTTC
TRBJ2-5,TRBV9,few,TRBD2,CASSVGSGSGETQYF,TGTGCCAGCAGCGTAGGGAGCGGGAGTGGAGAGACCCAGTACTTC
TRBJ2-3,TRBV29-1,-,TRBD2,CSVDGLRGGRDTQYF,TGCAGCGTTGATGGACTACGGGGGGGTAGGGATACGCAGTATTTT
TRBJ2-7,TRBV27,-,-,CASSSPGESYEQYF,TGTGCCAGCAGTTCCCCAGGAGAAAGCTACGAGCAGTACTTC
TRBJ2-1,TRBV7-9,few,-,CASSFAGPYNEQFF,TGTGCCAGCAGCTTCGCCGGACCTTACAATGAGCAGTTCTTC
TRBJ2-3,TRBV5-1,once,TRBD1,CASSSADRGPSTDTQYF,TGCGCCAGCAGCTCGGCGGACAGGGGACCTAGCACAGATACGCAGTATTTT
TRBJ1-2,TRBV30,once,-,CAWSVGALGYGYTF,TGTGCCTGGAGTGTAGGGGCCTTGGGCTATGGCTACACCTTC
TRBJ2-7,TRBV11-2,few,-,CASSYGLGPGYEQYF,TGTGCCAGCAGCTACGGTTTGGGCCCGGGGTACGAGCAGTACTTC
TRBJ2-7,TRBV19,few,TRBD2,CASSMTSGRAYEQYF,TGTGCCAGTAGTATGACTAGCGGGAGGGCCTACGAGCAGTACTTC
TRBJ1-2,TRBV6-1,-,-,CASSVGSYGYTF,TGTGCCAGCAGTGTGGGCAGCTATGGCTACACCTTC